The rows below give T cell receptor beta chains drawn from one sample of a study of shared clonotypes between healthy human individuals. Clones were sequenced by immunoSEQ multiplex PCR, and TCRdb holds only the in-frame ones, with some missing. The sample holds about 2.1 million clones, roughly 93% seen once. The sample taken for sequencing was naive CD8+ T cells from PBMCs. The source is a man in his late teens or twenties in good health. Some clones in this sample may be carry-over from other donors' samples. Each CDR3 is given with its conserved first and last residue. The D gene is left open where the match is weak. Expanded clones get a size class; other rows say once, few or many, or leave the size out.

J | D | V | size | DNA | CDR3
TRBJ2-7 | . | TRBV4-3 | . | TGCGCCAGCAGCCAAGACAGATCCTACGAGCAGTACTTC | CASSQDRSYEQYF
TRBJ2-7 | TRBD1 | TRBV5-1 | . | TGCGCCAGCTACCTGACAGGGGCCCACGAGCAGTACTTC | CASYLTGAHEQYF
TRBJ1-5 | TRBD1 | TRBV2 | . | TGTGCCAGCCCCGGGACAGCTCAGCCCCAGCATTTT | CASPGTAQPQHF
TRBJ2-1 | TRBD2 | TRBV29-1 | . | TGCAGCGTGGCCGCCGGGACTAGCGCCTACAATGAGCAGTTCTTC | CSVAAGTSAYNEQFF
TRBJ2-7 | . | TRBV7-8 | . | TGTGCCAGCAGCTTTGGCACCGGGGAGGACGAGCAGTACTTC | CASSFGTGEDEQYF
TRBJ2-1 | . | TRBV27 | . | TGTGCCAGCAGTTTGTGGATCAATGAGCAGTTCTTC | CASSLWINEQFF
TRBJ2-2 | . | TRBV6-5 | . | TGTGCCAGCAGTTACTCCAGCACCGGGGAGCTGTTTTTT | CASSYSSTGELFF
TRBJ2-3 | . | TRBV15 | . | TGTGCCACCAGCAGAGTGGTTTTAGACGCAGATACGCAGTATTTT | CATSRVVLDADTQYF
TRBJ2-7 | . | TRBV28 | . | TGTGCCAGCAGGGACCTCGTCCCGAGCACCTACGAGCAGTACTTC | CASRDLVPSTYEQYF
TRBJ2-3 | . | TRBV10-1 | few | TGCGCCAGCCCGTTGCAGGTAGGGCCTCTCAAGCCCACAGATACGCAGTATTTT | CASPLQVGPLKPTDTQYF
TRBJ1-3 | . | TRBV5-4 | . | TGTGCCAGCAGCTTCTCGGGGACTGGAAACACCATATATTTT | CASSFSGTGNTIYF
TRBJ1-1 | . | TRBV5-6 | . | TGTGCCAGCAGCTTGAACTCGAACACTGAAGCTTTCTTT | CASSLNSNTEAFF
TRBJ1-1 | . | TRBV28 | . | TGTGCCAGCAGTTTATTTAGACAGGCCCCTTCCAATGCTTTCTTT | CASSLFRQAPSNAFF
TRBJ2-1 | TRBD2 | TRBV27 | . | TGTGCCAGCAGCCCAGGGACTAGCTCCTACAATGAGCAGTTCTTC | CASSPGTSSYNEQFF
TRBJ2-1 | . | TRBV19 | . | TGTGCCAGTAGTATAGGGGAACAAACCTCCTACAATGAGCAGTTCTTC | CASSIGEQTSYNEQFF
TRBJ1-3 | . | TRBV5-1 | . | TGCGCCAGCCCTAACCACTCTGGAAACACCATATATTTT | CASPNHSGNTIYF
TRBJ2-1 | . | TRBV28 | . | TGTGCCAGCATGGGCCCTAGGGAGGAACTCTACAATGAGCAGTTCTTC | CASMGPREELYNEQFF
TRBJ2-5 | . | TRBV9 | . | TGTGCCAGCAGCGTCGGGGGCGTGTGGTCCGAGACCCAGTACTTC | CASSVGGVWSETQYF
TRBJ2-1 | TRBD2 | TRBV19 | . | TGTGCCAGTAGCCTTAGCGGGACGGGTTACAATGAGCAGTTCTTC | CASSLSGTGYNEQFF
TRBJ2-5 | . | TRBV9 | . | TGTGCCAGCAGCCCGCCCTCCAGGGAGACCCAGTACTTC | CASSPPSRETQYF
TRBJ2-7 | TRBD2 | TRBV5-1 | once | TGCGCCAGCAGCTTGCGAGCGGGAGGCTCCTACGAGCAGTACTTC | CASSLRAGGSYEQYF
TRBJ1-2 | TRBD1 | TRBV2 | . | TGTGCCAGCAGACCCCCCCAGGGGGTCTATGGCTACACCTTC | CASRPPQGVYGYTF
TRBJ2-7 | . | TRBV7-9 | . | TGTGCCAGCAGCTTAGTGGGACCTAACTACGAGCAGTACTTC | CASSLVGPNYEQYF
TRBJ2-2 | . | TRBV13 | once | TGTGCCAGCAGCGCAGACACTTCAACCGGGGAGCTGTTTTTT | CASSADTSTGELFF
TRBJ2-7 | . | TRBV27 | . | TGTGCCAGCAGTTTAGGGGGACCCCCCTACGAGCAGTACTTC | CASSLGGPPYEQYF
TRBJ2-7 | TRBD1 | TRBV5-4 | . | TGTGCCAGCAGCCCCGGACAGGCTCGGGTCGAGCAGTACTTC | CASSPGQARVEQYF
TRBJ2-7 | TRBD2 | TRBV6-5 | . | TGTGCCAGCAGTAACTCCCTAGCGGGAGCCTACGAGCAGTACTTC | CASSNSLAGAYEQYF
TRBJ1-2 | . | TRBV28 | . | TGTGCCAGCAGTTTAAGTGTTTCGGTTTATGGCTACACCTTC | CASSLSVSVYGYTF
TRBJ1-1 | TRBD1 | TRBV25-1 | . | TGTGCCAGCAGCACAACAGGGGGAAACACTGAAGCTTTCTTT | CASSTTGGNTEAFF
TRBJ2-2 | . | TRBV4-1 | once | TGCGCCAGCAGCCAACGGGGGTCGGCCGGGGAGCTGTTTTTT | CASSQRGSAGELFF
TRBJ2-7 | . | TRBV10-3 | . | TGTGCCATCAGTGAGTCGAGCAATTTGGGGGGCGAGCAGTACTTC | CAISESSNLGGEQYF
TRBJ2-5 | TRBD2 | TRBV30 | . | TGTGCCTGGAGGGGACTAGCGGAAGTGTACCAAGAGACCCAGTACTTC | CAWRGLAEVYQETQYF
TRBJ2-7 | . | TRBV7-2 | . | TGTGCCAGCAGCTTAGAAATAGCGACCACCTACGAGCAGTACTTC | CASSLEIATTYEQYF
TRBJ1-4 | . | TRBV7-9 | . | TGTGCCAGCAGCCAGCCGGGGGGGATTAATGAAAAACTGTTTTTT | CASSQPGGINEKLFF
TRBJ2-3 | TRBD2 | TRBV11-3 | . | TGTGCCAGCAGCACGAGAGATAGCGGGGTATACACAGATACGCAGTATTTT | CASSTRDSGVYTDTQYF